The 16 T cell receptor beta chains below all came from one sample that was sequenced in a study of cytomegalovirus exposure and HLA in healthy donors. A multiplex PCR was run with 60 Vbeta primers and 13 Jbeta primers. Some clones are missing from TCRdb's copy, which holds only in-frame ones; the method was immunoSEQ multiplex PCR. The data contain under 150,000 clones, around 62% of them singletons. What was sequenced was PBMCs. The receptor set was obtained from a woman aged 40 to 55 in good health and CMV-seropositive.

This chain links TRBV7-2 with TRBJ2-7; D uncertain. The V gene's germline CDR1 is SGHTA and CDR2 FQGNSA. The CDR3 totals 18 residues. V was cut by 0 bases and J by 3 bases, with 21 bases left in between. Written as DNA, the CDR3 is TGTGCCAGCAGCTTAGCGGTCCTAGGTGAAGATTTGGGCTACGAGCAGTACTTC. This sequence encodes CASSLAVLGEDLGYEQYF.

This clone has more than one count but fewer than ten. The chain recombines TRBV30 with TRBJ2-7, with D maybe TRBD2 (5 bases). The V end was cut by 5 bases, the J end by 1 base, with 12 bases between. CDR3 length equals 13 residues. Per the germline V gene, CDR1 is GTSNPN and CDR2 is SVGIG (reference sequence). The CDR3 DNA reads as TGTGCCTGGGATAGCGTCCGATCCTACGAGCAGTACTTC. Its translation: CAWDSVRSYEQYF.

The chain couples TRBV4-3 to TRBJ2-7; the match to TRBD1 covers 10 bases. Germline lookup yields CDR1 LGHNA and CDR2 YSLEER. This CDR3 has 15 amino acids. Trimming cost V 2 bases and J 3 bases; bases outside gene matches: 4. CDR3 amino acids: CASSQSRDRGYEQYF. The CDR3 nucleotides read TGCGCCAGCAGCCAATCGAGGGACAGGGGCTACGAGCAGTACTTC.

This clone turned up a few times. The chain is built from TRBV5-5 and TRBJ2-7, with 7 bases that match TRBD1. Germline V gives CDR1 SGHKS, CDR2 YYEKEE (reference sequence). This CDR3 is built from 15 residues. With V trimmed by 4 bases and J by 3 bases, 10 bases remained unmatched. The CDR3 sequence: CASSRAGTDLYEQYF. In nucleotides, the CDR3 is TGTGCCAGCAGCAGGGCCGGGACAGACCTCTACGAGCAGTACTTC. The complete variable domain, with remaining parts taken from reference TRBV5-5 and TRBJ2-7, reads DAGVTQSPTHLIKTRGQQVTLRCSPISGHKSVSWYQQVLGQGPQFIFQYYEKEERGRGNFPDRFSARQFPNYSSELNVNALLLGDSALYLCASSRAGTDLYEQYFGPGTRLTVT.

The chain couples TRBV18 to TRBJ1-3; 7 positions agree with TRBD1. The CDR3 consists of 16 residues. V shed 4 bases and J 0 bases; nucleotides not matched to a gene: 6. CDR1 and CDR2 from the germline V gene are KGHSH and LQKENI. CDR3 residues: CASSHPGDSSGNTIYF. CDR3 nucleotides: TGTGCCAGCTCACACCCAGGGGACAGCTCTGGAAACACCATATATTTT.

The chain couples TRBV28 to TRBJ2-7, with D perhaps TRBD2 (6 bases). Looked up from germline, CDR1 is MDHEN and CDR2 is SYDVKM. There are 15 residues in the CDR3. V lost 7 bases and J 0 bases, leaving 16 bases between the germline ends. This chain's CDR3 is CASTTGDSSSYEQYF. The CDR3 bases are TGTGCCAGCACCACGGGAGACAGTTCCTCCTACGAGCAGTACTTC.

The sample holds a few counts of this clone. Other DNA sequences in the sample encode the same CDR3. The chain carries TRBV6-5 and TRBJ2-5; D is undetermined. This CDR3 has 12 residues. CDR1 MNHEY and CDR2 SVGAGI come from the germline V gene. Trimming cost V 0 bases and J 5 bases, with 4 bases left between them. CDR3 DNA sequence: TGTGCCAGCAGTTACTCGCAGGAGACCCAGTACTTC. It codes for CASSYSQETQYF.

This chain uses TRBV19 with TRBJ2-7; TRBD1 matches 10 bases. V shed 5 bases and J 6 bases; nucleotides not matched to a gene: 7. CDR1 and CDR2 (germline): LNHDA, SQIVND (reference sequence). CDR3 length: 14 residues. The CDR3 spells CASSPGTGDGEQYF. CDR3 sequence (DNA): TGTGCCAGTAGTCCCGGGACAGGGGATGGCGAGCAGTACTTC.

A few counts support this clone. The V gene is TRBV27, the J gene TRBJ1-1; TRBD1 might be the D (6 bases). In germline, CDR1 is MNHEY, CDR2 SMNVEV (reference sequence). Trimming took 5 bases from V and 1 from J, leaving 11 bases between them. CDR3 size: 14 residues. The CDR3 DNA follows: TGTGCCAGCAGTCACAGGGAGAAGAACACTGAAGCTTTCTTT. Protein sequence: CASSHREKNTEAFF.

This chain links TRBV9 with TRBJ2-1, with 8 nucleotides matching TRBD2. V shed 3 bases and J 8 bases; nucleotides not matched to a gene: 22. Looked up from germline, CDR1 is SGDLS and CDR2 is YYNGEE. CDR3 size: 19 residues. CDR3 sequence (DNA): TGTGCCAGCAGCGCACACCTCAGCGGGAGTGACCCTTTTAGGGATGAGCAGTTCTTC. This translates into CASSAHLSGSDPFRDEQFF.

This clone appeared a few times. This chain uses TRBV7-3 with TRBJ2-2; a weak D match, TRBD2 (6 bases). The V end lost 5 bases, the J end lost 6 bases, and 19 bases lay between the germline ends. The CDR3 is 16 residues long. Per germline, CDR1 SGHTA and CDR2 FQGTGA. CDR3 region: CASSAAVAAGSGELFF. The CDR3 DNA sequence: TGTGCCAGCAGCGCCGCCGTAGCCGCGGGGTCCGGGGAGCTGTTTTTT.

This rearrangement joins TRBV25-1 to TRBJ1-3; the D is unclear. Germline CDR1 MGHDK, CDR2 SYGVNS. CDR3 length: 14 amino acids. Trimming pared 1 base from V and 7 bases from J, leaving 11 bases between. CDR3 loop: CASSELISTNTIYF. The CDR3, as DNA: TGTGCCAGCAGTGAATTAATTAGTACGAACACCATATATTTT.

The chain uses TRBV19 and TRBJ2-2; D is ambiguous. V was clipped by 5 bases and J by 6 bases, with 7 bases between them. CDR1 and CDR2 (germline): LNHDA, SQIVND (reference sequence). The CDR3 is 12 amino acids. In DNA, the CDR3 is TGTGCCAGTAGTCTGGGCGCCGGGGAGCTGTTTTTT. Its protein product is CASSLGAGELFF.

V gene TRBV6-1 combines with J gene TRBJ2-7; a possible D gene is TRBD1 (6 bases). Germline CDR1 and CDR2: MNHNS and SASEGT. V gave up 7 bases and J gave up 0 bases, with 13 bases separating them. This CDR3 comprises 14 residues. CDR3 in DNA: TGTGCCAGCAAGCAGACAGGCCCCTCCTACGAGCAGTACTTC. This translates into CASKQTGPSYEQYF.

This sequence joins TRBV9 and TRBJ1-1, with 7 bases aligning to TRBD1. The CDR3 length is 13 residues. Germline V CDR1 and CDR2: SGDLS, YYNGEE. After removal of 1 base from V and 9 bases from J, the junction contained 6 bases not matched to a gene. The CDR3 bases are TGTGCCAGCAGCGTAAACGACAGGGACCAAGCTTTCTTT. Translating gives CASSVNDRDQAFF.

The V and J genes are TRBV6-1 and TRBJ1-2; 9 nucleotides match TRBD1. Germline-derived CDR1 and CDR2 are MNHNS and SASEGT. There are 13 residues in the CDR3. The J segment lost 5 bases and the V segment lost 10 bases, leaving 8 bases of the junction unmatched. CDR3 DNA sequence: TGTGCCACCGGACAGGGGCTACGTTATGGCTACACCTTC. It is translated as CATGQGLRYGYTF.